One TCR beta chain is described in this entry. As yet, its antigen is unknown. Profiled with immunoSEQ multiplex PCR; TCRdb holds only in-frame clones, not every one. Here the sample spans over 85,000 clones, approximately 80% being singletons. The data derive from a study of OX40 agonist ivuxolimab in advanced cancers. The study's findings and limits: Expanded clones belonging to CD8+ T cells outnumbered, on average, those of CD4+.

From germline, CDR1 is KGHSY and CDR2 FQNENV. Trimming cost V 0 bases and J 0 bases, with 18 bases left between them. The CDR3 totals 19 residues. The clonotype was recovered from an adult with an advanced solid tumor such as melanoma, head and neck, liver or kidney cancer. The rearrangement links TRBV16 to TRBJ1-5; TRBD1 might be the D (6 bases). Sequenced material: CD4+ or CD8+ T cells sorted from blood, taken in a trial of the OX40 agonist ivuxolimab. CDR3 DNA: TGTGCCAGCAGCCAATCGGGAACGGGACACTCCCTTAGCAATCAGCCCCAGCATTTT. It encodes CASSQSGTGHSLSNQPQHF.